Below, 14 T cell receptor beta chains from the same sample are listed, as sequenced in a study of beta chain features in type 1 diabetes. The whole isolated RNA underwent reverse transcription, so sequencing captured expressed TCRB transcripts. Sequenced by immunoSEQ multiplex PCR; TCRdb stores in-frame clones only, minus some. The sample consists of more than 130,000 clones, 6.9% of them appearing once. Sequenced material: central memory CD4+ T cells from blood. The receptors were sampled from a woman in her twenties or thirties in good health.

The genes are TRBV7-3 and TRBJ2-2; D not resolved. This CDR3 contains 15 residues. Per the germline V gene, CDR1 is SGHTA and CDR2 is FQGTGA. With 2 bases removed from V and 4 bases from J, the gap between germline ends came to 11 bases. CDR3: CASSLSPSGTGELFF. Written as DNA, the CDR3 is TGTGCCAGCAGCTTATCTCCCTCGGGCACCGGGGAGCTGTTTTTT.

This clone has ten or more counts. The chain couples TRBV5-4 to TRBJ1-4; 10 bases match TRBD1. Trimming removed 5 bases from V and 6 bases from J; junction bases left unmatched: 4. Germline lookup yields CDR1 SGHNT and CDR2 YYREEE (reference sequence). There are 14 residues in the CDR3. CDR3 residues: CASRAGTGDEKLFF. For the CDR3, the DNA is TGTGCCAGCAGGGCCGGGACAGGGGATGAAAAACTGTTTTTT. Filled out from reference TRBV5-4 and TRBJ1-4, the complete variable domain reads ETGVTQSPTHLIKTRGQQVTLRCSSQSGHNTVSWYQQALGQGPQFIFQYYREEENGRGNFPPRFSGLQFPNYSSELNVNALELDDSALYLCASRAGTGDEKLFFGSGTQLSVL.

This chain uses TRBV6-6 with TRBJ1-4; weak D call: TRBD1 (5 bases). This CDR3 has 14 residues. The germline V gene has CDR1 MNHNY and CDR2 SVGAGI (reference sequence). Trimming left V 6 bases short and J 3 bases short, with 11 bases between. The CDR3 nucleotides are TGTGCCAGCAGAAGACAGTCTCCTAATGAAAAACTGTTTTTT. Protein product: CASRRQSPNEKLFF.

J is TRBJ2-7 and V is TRBV7-3, with 10 bases that match TRBD2. The V segment lost 5 bases and the J segment 3 bases; nucleotides outside the gene matches: 4. The germline V gene encodes CDR1 SGHTA and CDR2 FQGTGA. The CDR3 consists of 14 residues. In nucleotides, the CDR3 is TGTGCCAGCAGCCCGGGACTAGCGAACTACGAGCAGTACTTC. It encodes CASSPGLANYEQYF.

Only a few counts were recorded for this clone. This chain uses TRBV18 with TRBJ2-5; no firm D call. Looked up from germline, CDR1 is KGHSH and CDR2 is LQKENI. The CDR3 runs to 12 residues. Trimming removed 3 bases at V and 5 bases at J, with 7 bases between. CDR3 in DNA: TGTGCCAGCTCACCCTCCCAGGAGACCCAGTACTTC. Encoded protein: CASSPSQETQYF. Full variable domain (remainder filled in from reference TRBV18 and TRBJ2-5): NAGVMQNPRHLVRRRGQEARLRCSPMKGHSHVYWYRQLPEEGLKFMVYLQKENIIDESGMPKERFSAEFPKEGPSILRIQQVVRGDSAAYFCASSPSQETQYFGPGTRLLVL.

On this clone: Different DNA sequences within this sample yield the same CDR3. This chain connects TRBV30 to TRBJ1-5, with D possibly being TRBD1 (6 bases). Trimming stripped 3 bases from V and 3 bases from J, with 9 bases between. Germline CDR1 reads GTSNPN; CDR2 reads SVGIG (reference sequence). This CDR3 has 13 residues. The CDR3 DNA is TGTGCCTGGAGCCGACAGGACAATCAGCCCCAGCATTTT. Its protein product is CAWSRQDNQPQHF.

This clone has just a few counts. In DNA, the CDR3 is TGTGCCAGCAGCCCGAGGGGACAGGCGAGCTACGAGCAGTACTTC. Translating it yields CASSPRGQASYEQYF. The chain has TRBV7-2 and TRBJ2-7; 8 positions match TRBD1. Germline CDR1 is SGHTA and CDR2 is FQGNSA. V was pared by 5 bases and J by 3 bases, with 9 bases of the junction left unmatched. The CDR3 has 15 amino acids.

The rearrangement links TRBV28 to TRBJ2-6, with TRBD1 identical over 7 bases. Germline V lookup: CDR1 MDHEN, CDR2 SYDVKM. CDR3 size: 15 residues. V gave up 5 bases and J gave up 4 bases; unmatched junction bases: 5. The CDR3 sequence: CASSNRGSGANVLTF. In nucleotides, the CDR3 is TGTGCCAGCAGTAACAGGGGATCAGGGGCCAACGTCCTGACTTTC.

This clone was found a few times. The rearrangement links TRBV7-8 to TRBJ2-2; unclear D gene. The CDR3 covers 12 residues. Germline assignment: CDR1 SGHVS and CDR2 FQNEAQ. V lost 5 bases and J 7 bases, leaving 8 bases between the germline ends. This CDR3 reads CASSHFRGELFF. The CDR3 coding sequence is TGTGCCAGCAGCCACTTCCGCGGGGAGCTGTTTTTT.

This CDR3 reads CASSNQRAGVRETQYF. The CDR3 DNA reads TGTGCCAGCTCCAACCAGAGAGCGGGAGTTCGGGAGACCCAGTACTTC. The genes are TRBV18 and TRBJ2-5, with TRBD2 matching 8 bases. From germline, CDR1 is KGHSH and CDR2 LQKENI. The ends lost 6 bases at V and 5 bases at J; junction bases unmatched: 14. This CDR3 has 16 residues.

This rearrangement joins TRBV28 to TRBJ2-7; 9 positions match TRBD2. The CDR3 extends over 13 amino acids. Germline assignment: CDR1 MDHEN and CDR2 SYDVKM. V lost 7 bases to trimming and J lost 3 bases; unmatched junction nucleotides: 4. CDR3 sequence: CASNAGGRYEQYF. The CDR3 DNA reads as TGTGCCAGCAATGCGGGAGGGCGCTACGAGCAGTACTTC.

The table lists this clone with many counts. This sequence joins TRBV25-1 and TRBJ2-7, with TRBD2 matching 7 bases. The CDR3 has 13 residues. With 5 bases clipped from V and 1 base from J, the junction kept 2 bases outside the gene matches. CDR1 and CDR2 from the germline V gene are MGHDK and SYGVNS. DNA for the CDR3: TGTGCCAGCAGTCTGGGAGGGTCCTACGAGCAGTACTTC. Its translation is CASSLGGSYEQYF.

The chain recombines TRBV7-3 with TRBJ2-2, with a weak D call TRBD1 (5 bases). Trimming pared 6 bases from V and 8 bases from J, leaving 16 bases between. Germline V lookup: CDR1 SGHTA, CDR2 FQGTGA. The CDR3 loop spans 14 amino acids. CDR3 sequence reads: CASRQGQGRGELFF. CDR3 coding DNA: TGTGCCAGCAGACAAGGACAAGGCAGGGGGGAGCTGTTTTTT.

The rearrangement joins TRBV15 to TRBJ1-4, with D unresolved. Per the germline V gene, CDR1 is LNHNV and CDR2 is YYDKDF (reference sequence). This CDR3 has 15 residues. The V end was cut by 1 base, the J end by 7 bases, with 13 bases between. CDR3 loop: CATSRGGGLGEKLFF. The CDR3 nucleotides read TGTGCCACCAGCAGAGGAGGAGGACTTGGTGAAAAACTGTTTTTT.